This section outlines one T cell receptor (beta chain) sequence together with its context. The record originates from a study of blood T cells in healthy people across ages. In germline, CDR1 is SGDLS, CDR2 YYNGEE. V lost 2 bases, J lost 11 bases, and 13 bases stayed unmatched. There are 16 residues in the CDR3. With a J-beta primer mix and a sample-barcoded 5' primer, a second PCR ran roughly 6 to 12 cycles. Via MiXCR, TCRdb re-called the 5' RACE reads, giving one row per CDR3 protein. The table has about 970,000 distinct CDR3 sequences, roughly 51% seen once. The chain links TRBV9 to TRBJ2-5, with TRBD2 matching over 12 bases. Sequences were obtained from blood. The TCR originated in an older woman in good health. The CDR3 reads CASSVAGLAGTNEQYF. DNA for the CDR3: TGTGCCAGCAGCGTCGCGGGACTAGCGGGCACCAATGAGCAGTACTTC.